The 2 T cell receptor beta chains below were found in one sample sequenced in a study of Ad26.COV2.S vaccination and SARS-CoV-2 variants. Treatment in this sample: about 20 received Ad26.COV2.S at low or high dose, single or two shots; several received placebo; per-sample allocation not given. Material that was analyzed had been drawn on day 63 after the first vaccine or placebo injection. TCRdb keeps only in-frame clones here, not all; method: immunoSEQ multiplex PCR. The sample has some 300,000 clones, around 84% seen once. The sample here was peripheral blood, taken in a trial of Ad26.COV2.S vaccine versus placebo. The receptors were sampled from a person aged 18-65 years who received the Ad26.COV2.S COVID-19 vaccine or a placebo.

CDR3: CASSVRDRGPKNIQYF. In DNA, the CDR3 is TGTGCCAGCAGCGTCCGGGACAGGGGGCCCAAAAACATTCAGTACTTC. The chain combines TRBV9 with TRBJ2-4; 12 nucleotides agree with TRBD1. The CDR3 has 16 amino acids. Germline V lookup: CDR1 SGDLS, CDR2 YYNGEE. V lost 2 bases and J lost 2; bases outside the gene matches: 2.

This rearrangement joins TRBV9 to TRBJ2-1; 9 bases align to TRBD2. Germline CDR1 is SGDLS and CDR2 is YYNGEE. Germline trimming cut 2 bases from V and 4 bases from J; bases unmatched to any gene: 4. The CDR3 contains 15 residues. The CDR3 reads CASSVSGGKYNEQFF. In DNA form, the CDR3 reads TGTGCCAGCAGCGTTAGCGGGGGAAAATACAATGAGCAGTTCTTC.